This T cell receptor (beta chain) was captured by sequencing in a study of blood T cell repertoires in COVID-19. About the research overall: Some COVID-19 samples were acute and others convalescent; all came from the United States, Italy and Spain. Sources were T cells, B-cell-depleted T cells, or PBMCs; the material itself was cDNA or gDNA.

Germline V lookup: CDR1 SGHTA, CDR2 FQGNSA. The CDR3 has 16 amino acids. The ends were cut back, 0 bases at V and 0 bases at J, with 8 bases in the middle. Under the authors' procedure: Quantification of nucleated cells was approximated via reference gene primer amplification. Produced via immunoSEQ multiplex PCR; TCRdb's table is partial and in-frame only. That table gives V, J and clone size, and the DNA gave D and trimming. The table lists some 250,000 clones, approximately 87% of them singletons. This receptor was obtained from a man aged 60 to 69 with acute or convalescent COVID-19. The specimen sequenced was peripheral blood. The chain recombines TRBV7-2 with TRBJ2-2; maybe TRBD2 (6 bases). The CDR3 region is CASSLAGGANTGELFF. The DNA for the CDR3 is TGTGCCAGCAGCTTAGCCGGGGGTGCGAACACCGGGGAGCTGTTTTTT.